This TCR beta chain was obtained from a study of T cells in Graves' hyperthyroidism and ophthalmopathy. There are a few counts of this clonotype. RNA transcripts served as the template for amplifying TCR beta CDR3 regions. First-round RT-PCR targeting the TCR CDR3 was performed with the HTBI primer set. One entry per CDR3 protein, called by TCRdb with MiXCR from the multiplex PCR reads. The table includes a few hundred thousand distinct CDR3 sequences, about a sixth detected once. This CDR3 has 13 residues. Germline V CDR1 and CDR2: GTSNPN, SVGIG (reference sequence). The V and J ends lost 0 bases and 7 bases respectively, with 12 bases between them.

This TCR derives from a woman under 30 with Graves' hyperthyroidism that later progressed to Graves' ophthalmopathy. The chain couples TRBV30 to TRBJ1-2; D is unresolved. Sequenced input: blood. CDR3 residues: CAWSVSYGLGYTF. In DNA form, the CDR3 reads TGTGCCTGGAGTGTATCATATGGTCTTGGCTACACCTTC.